This T cell receptor (beta chain) was recorded in a study of T cell responses to AZD1222 COVID-19 vaccine. As for the study in general: Second-dose groups at about 4 or about 12 weeks were pooled.

General observations from the study: Nearly half of spike-specific TCRs reportedly go after variant regions that carry no mutations. Baseline seropositives among AZD1222 recipients totaled only 5 to 7. Researchers report vaccine-associated CD4 TCRs spanning spike, with dominance at 160-218 and 743-854.

A word on this clone: The antigen is undetermined.

From germline, CDR1 is SNHLY and CDR2 FYNNEI. CDR3 length equals 12 residues. Trimming shortened V by 6 bases and J by 4 bases, and 9 bases separated the two germline ends. Measured with immunoSEQ multiplex PCR; TCRdb has only the in-frame clones, and not every one. This sample carries 130,000 or so clones, about 90% of them seen once, and the ten largest clones take 5% to 5.5%. The specimen was peripheral blood, collected on day 0 of AZD1222 vaccination. The chain links TRBV2 to TRBJ1-1; D might be TRBD1 (5 bases). The sequence came from an adult in good health. CDR3 sequence: CASSRDATEAFF. The CDR3, as DNA: TGTGCCAGCAGCCGGGACGCCACTGAAGCTTTCTTT.